This entry lists 30 T cell receptor beta chains sequenced from one sample in a study of early T cells in non-severe SARS-CoV-2 infection. TCRdb used MiXCR to reprocess the 5' RACE reads, holding one entry per CDR3 protein. The sample contains tens of thousands of distinct CDR3 sequences, about 15% of which appear only once. The source material was whole blood. These TCRs come from an adult who was a healthcare worker with PCR-confirmed SARS-CoV-2 infection or an uninfected control (not recorded which).

The CDR3 nucleotides read TGTGCCAGCAGCCCAGGGATCTCTGGGGCCAACGTCCTGACTTTC. The encoded protein is CASSPGISGANVLTF. The V and J genes are TRBV7-3 and TRBJ2-6; TRBD1 might be the D (5 bases). This CDR3 has 15 residues. V was trimmed by 5 bases and J by 0 bases, leaving 8 bases between them. Germline CDR1 is SGHTA and CDR2 is FQGTGA.

This clonotype was observed at least ten times. The chain uses TRBV9 and TRBJ2-1; D not resolved. Between the trimmed V and J ends, which lost 3 bases and 8 bases, there was a span of 15 bases. From germline, CDR1 is SGDLS and CDR2 YYNGEE. The CDR3 covers 14 residues. The CDR3 DNA reads as TGTGCCAGCAGCGGGACCCAAATTTCCGATGAGCAGTTCTTC. Its translation is CASSGTQISDEQFF. The whole variable domain, remainder taken from reference TRBV9 and TRBJ2-1, is DSGVTQTPKHLITATGQRVTLRCSPRSGDLSVYWYQQSLDQGLQFLIQYYNGEERAKGNILERFSAQQFPDLHSELNLSSLELGDSALYFCASSGTQISDEQFFGPGTRLTVL.

This clonotype appeared a few times. This sequence joins TRBV9 and TRBJ2-7, with D hard to call. Trimming removed 0 bases from V and 1 base from J, with 5 bases in between. Looked up from germline, CDR1 is SGDLS and CDR2 is YYNGEE. CDR3 length: 13 amino acids. DNA of the CDR3: TGTGCCAGCAGCGTAGGCCTATCCTACGAGCAGTACTTC. Encoded protein: CASSVGLSYEQYF.

J is TRBJ2-1 and V is TRBV20-1; 9 nucleotides match TRBD1. Per germline, CDR1 DFQATT and CDR2 SNEGSKA (reference sequence). The CDR3 totals 15 residues. The J segment lost 7 bases and the V segment lost 0 bases, leaving 7 bases of the junction unmatched. CDR3 sequence (DNA): TGCAGTGCTAGAGATCGTAGGACAGGGGTTAATGAGCAGTTCTTC. Encoded protein: CSARDRRTGVNEQFF.

The V gene is TRBV28, the J gene TRBJ1-4, with unresolved D. V dropped 4 bases and J dropped 6 bases, with 12 bases sitting between them. The germline V gene encodes CDR1 MDHEN and CDR2 SYDVKM. The CDR3 length is 14 residues. CDR3 sequence reads: CASSSMDGYEKLFF. CDR3 DNA sequence: TGTGCCAGCAGTTCGATGGACGGTTATGAAAAACTGTTTTTT.

The chain carries TRBV20-1 and TRBJ2-2; D remains unclear. Trimming shortened V by 1 base and J by 4 bases, and 13 bases separated the two germline ends. Germline values: CDR1 DFQATT, CDR2 SNEGSKA (reference sequence). This CDR3 spans 15 amino acids. The CDR3 is CSARVERLITGELFF. In DNA form, the CDR3 reads TGCAGTGCTAGAGTGGAGCGATTAATCACCGGGGAGCTGTTTTTT.

The rearrangement joins TRBV5-5 to TRBJ1-2; no definite D call. In germline, CDR1 is SGHKS, CDR2 YYEKEE (reference sequence). This CDR3 spans 13 amino acids. Trimming took off 5 bases at V and 2 bases at J, with 10 bases between the two ends. The CDR3, as DNA: TGTGCCAGCAGGATGGACGGAAACTATGGCTACACCTTC. Residues: CASRMDGNYGYTF.

The chain is built from TRBV9 and TRBJ2-1; TRBD1 matches at 7 bases. Germline assignment: CDR1 SGDLS and CDR2 YYNGEE. J lost 0 bases, V lost 0 bases, and 3 bases had no gene match. This CDR3 comprises 16 residues. CDR3 sequence: CASSVGDSSSYNEQFF. The CDR3 bases are TGTGCCAGCAGCGTAGGGGACAGCAGCTCCTACAATGAGCAGTTCTTC.

This clonotype was counted many times. V usage is TRBV16 and J usage is TRBJ1-1, with D possibly TRBD1 on 5 matching bases. There are 17 residues in the CDR3. Germline lookup yields CDR1 KGHSY and CDR2 FQNENV. Trimming stripped 1 base from V and 0 bases from J, with 15 bases between. CDR3 in DNA: TGTGCCAGCAGCCAATTGTCCCCGGGACTAATGAACACTGAAGCTTTCTTT. Translating it yields CASSQLSPGLMNTEAFF.

This chain links TRBV2 with TRBJ2-1; TRBD2 matches at 11 bases. Germline V gene data show CDR1 as SNHLY and CDR2 as FYNNEI. CDR3 length equals 15 residues. V trimming: 6 bases; J trimming: 3 bases; junction bases outside the gene matches: 4. For the CDR3, the DNA is TGTGCCAGCAGCCCTAGCGGGAGGTTCTACAATGAGCAGTTCTTC. Translation: CASSPSGRFYNEQFF.

The V and J genes are TRBV28 and TRBJ2-1, with a weak D call TRBD2 (6 bases). V dropped 2 bases and J dropped 8 bases, with 16 bases sitting between them. Germline loops: CDR1 MDHEN, CDR2 SYDVKM. The CDR3 runs 15 residues. The CDR3, as DNA: TGTGCCAGCAGTTTAGTGGACTATGCCCTGGATGAGCAGTTCTTC. Its protein product is CASSLVDYALDEQFF.

The J gene is TRBJ2-6, the V gene TRBV6-6, with no clear D. Trimming shortened V by 8 bases and J by 0 bases, and 5 bases separated the two germline ends. This CDR3 has 13 residues. CDR1 is MNHNY and CDR2 is SVGAGI in the germline V gene (reference sequence). CDR3 loop: CASGTSGANVLTF. The CDR3 region has the DNA TGTGCCAGCGGAACCTCTGGGGCCAACGTCCTGACTTTC.

This clonotype occurred a few times. The chain has TRBV28 and TRBJ2-1, with 8 bases aligning to TRBD1. This CDR3 contains 12 residues. Germline CDR1 is MDHEN and CDR2 is SYDVKM. With V trimmed by 4 bases and J by 8 bases, 1 base remained unmatched. CDR3 sequence reads: CASSSGGDEQFF. The CDR3 bases are TGTGCCAGCAGTTCAGGGGGCGATGAGCAGTTCTTC.

The chain links TRBV4-1 to TRBJ1-1, with 7 bases that match TRBD1. The CDR3 totals 16 residues. Germline-derived CDR1 and CDR2 are MGHRA and YSYEKL. Germline trimming cut 3 bases from V and 1 base from J; bases unmatched to any gene: 8. CDR3 sequence reads: CASSQGYRGGNTEAFF. CDR3 coding DNA: TGCGCCAGCAGCCAGGGTTACAGGGGTGGGAACACTGAAGCTTTCTTT.

The chain links TRBV19 to TRBJ2-7; 10 bases fit TRBD2. This CDR3 has 15 amino acids. Germline-derived CDR1 and CDR2 are LNHDA and SQIVND (reference sequence). With V trimmed by 7 bases and J by 7 bases, 13 bases remained unmatched. DNA of the CDR3: TGTGCCAGTAACATAGCGGGAGGAGCAATGAGGGAGCAGTACTTC. This gives the protein CASNIAGGAMREQYF.

This chain joins TRBV11-2 and TRBJ2-1, with D maybe TRBD2 (6 bases). CDR1 and CDR2 from the germline V gene are SGHAT and FQNNGV. Deletions cut 1 base from V and 11 bases from J, with 12 bases between. The CDR3 totals 13 residues. This chain's CDR3 is CASSLGTTRQQFF. The DNA for the CDR3 is TGTGCCAGCAGCTTAGGGACTACTAGGCAGCAGTTCTTC.

In this sample, this clonotype turned up a few times. V and J are TRBV7-9 and TRBJ2-2, with TRBD1 identical over 8 bases. After removal of 5 bases from V and 6 bases from J, the junction contained 11 bases not matched to a gene. There are 16 residues in the CDR3. The germline CDR1 and CDR2 sequences are SEHNR and FQNEAQ (reference sequence). The CDR3 sequence is CASSGQGRYPPGELFF. The CDR3 DNA follows: TGTGCCAGCAGCGGACAGGGACGTTATCCTCCCGGGGAGCTGTTTTTT.

This clonotype was detected a few times. The CDR3 is CASSPGGPGDEQYF. CDR3 DNA sequence: TGTGCCAGCAGCCCGGGCGGGCCGGGCGACGAGCAGTACTTC. The chain employs TRBV3-1 and TRBJ2-7, with D possibly being TRBD2 (5 bases). CDR3 length: 14 amino acids. Trimming took off 4 bases at V and 5 bases at J, with 15 bases between the two ends. CDR1 and CDR2 from the germline V gene are LGHDT and YNNKEL (reference sequence).

At least ten counts were recorded for this clonotype. The rearrangement uses TRBV28 and TRBJ2-6, with unresolved D. CDR3 size: 16 residues. The V gene's germline CDR1 is MDHEN and CDR2 SYDVKM. Trimming took off 8 bases at V and 0 bases at J, with 14 bases between the two ends. The CDR3 sequence: CASSSTSRSGANVLTF. CDR3 DNA sequence: TGTGCCAGCTCAAGTACTTCCCGCTCTGGGGCCAACGTCCTGACTTTC.

The chain has TRBV6-2 or TRBV6-3 and TRBJ2-1; D may be TRBD1 or TRBD2 (5 bases each). Trimming stripped 4 bases from V and 7 bases from J, with 11 bases between. The CDR3 is made up of 13 amino acids. Germline V gene lookup returns CDR1 MNHEY and CDR2 SVGEGT. CDR3 coding DNA: TGTGCCAGCAGTTCCGGGACCTTAAATGAGCAGTTCTTC. Translating it yields CASSSGTLNEQFF.

This clonotype was detected many times. The CDR3: CASRPPGQNTEAFF. CDR3 bases: TGTGCCAGCAGGCCTCCGGGACAGAACACTGAAGCTTTCTTT. The chain recombines TRBV7-2 with TRBJ1-1; a weak D match, TRBD1 (6 bases). There are 14 residues in the CDR3. Trimming stripped 6 bases from V and 1 base from J, with 12 bases between. Germline V CDR1 and CDR2: SGHTA, FQGNSA.

The J gene is TRBJ2-1, the V gene TRBV5-1, with unresolved D. The CDR3 loop spans 13 amino acids. V lost 4 bases and J lost 10, with 15 bases in between. CDR1 and CDR2 (germline): SGHRS, YFSETQ. The CDR3 sequence: CASSPTPNGEQFF. CDR3 coding DNA: TGCGCCAGCAGCCCGACCCCGAACGGGGAGCAGTTCTTC.

This chain connects TRBV7-2 to TRBJ2-3; D is ambiguous. CDR1 and CDR2 (germline): SGHTA, FQGNSA. V was cut by 2 bases and J by 6 bases, with 12 bases left in between. The CDR3 sequence is 14 residues long. In nucleotides, the CDR3 is TGTGCCAGCAGCTTACTCCTTAGTGAGGATACGCAGTATTTT. Its protein product is CASSLLLSEDTQYF.

There are a few counts of this clonotype. The chain joins TRBV7-8 to TRBJ2-3, with D possibly TRBD1 on 5 matching bases. The CDR3 has 14 residues. The V and J ends lost 2 bases and 1 base respectively, with 7 bases between them. CDR1 and CDR2 from the germline V gene are SGHVS and FQNEAQ. Written as DNA, the CDR3 is TGTGCCAGCAGCTTATCAGGGCGCACAGATACGCAGTATTTT. Protein product: CASSLSGRTDTQYF.

This clonotype was detected ten times or more. The chain employs TRBV11-2 and TRBJ2-1; TRBD2 is a possible D gene (6 bases). The length of the CDR3 is 15 residues. V gave up 7 bases and J gave up 8 bases, with 21 bases separating them. CDR1 SGHAT and CDR2 FQNNGV come from the germline V gene. The CDR3 sequence is CASTHSAGSKDEQFF. The CDR3 nucleotides are TGTGCCAGCACCCATTCAGCGGGTAGTAAGGATGAGCAGTTCTTC. Together with reference TRBV11-2 and TRBJ2-1, the CDR3 gives the full variable domain: EAGVAQSPRYKIIEKRQSVAFWCNPISGHATLYWYQQILGQGPKLLIQFQNNGVVDDSQLPKDRFSAERLKGVDSTLKIQPAKLEDSAVYLCASTHSAGSKDEQFFGPGTRLTVL.

This clonotype has more than one count but fewer than ten. In nucleotides, the CDR3 is TGCGCCAGCAGCTTGGCCCAGGAGGACGAAAAACTGTTTTTT. Amino acids: CASSLAQEDEKLFF. The V and J genes are TRBV5-1 and TRBJ1-4; D not resolved. Between the trimmed V and J ends, which lost 0 bases and 8 bases, there was a span of 11 bases. CDR1 SGHRS and CDR2 YFSETQ come from the germline V gene. The CDR3 length is 14 residues.

This sequence joins TRBV7-6 and TRBJ2-1, with 12 bases lining up with TRBD2. This CDR3 is built from 15 residues. Germline loops: CDR1 SGHVS, CDR2 FNYEAQ. V was pared by 5 bases and J by 7 bases, with 6 bases of the junction left unmatched. CDR3 DNA sequence: TGTGCCAGCAGCCCCCAGACTAGCGGGAGTAATGAGCAGTTCTTC. Protein: CASSPQTSGSNEQFF.

The V gene is TRBV20-1, the J gene TRBJ2-3; TRBD2 matches 7 bases. The CDR3 is 15 amino acids. J lost 5 bases, V lost 3 bases, and 11 bases had no gene match. Germline V gives CDR1 DFQATT, CDR2 SNEGSKA (reference sequence). CDR3 nucleotide sequence: TGCAGTGCTAGTGGTTTGGCGGGAGTGGGAGATACGCAGTATTTT. This codes for CSASGLAGVGDTQYF.

Only a few counts were recorded for this clonotype. The chain uses TRBV3-1 and TRBJ1-1; tentatively, D is TRBD1 (6 bases). V lost 9 bases and J lost 6, with 14 bases in between. There are 12 residues in the CDR3. From germline, CDR1 is LGHDT and CDR2 YNNKEL (reference sequence). CDR3 residues: CASTGGAPEAFF. DNA of the CDR3: TGTGCCAGTACCGGGGGGGCTCCTGAAGCTTTCTTT.

The V call is TRBV9, the J call TRBJ2-7; TRBD2 aligns across 9 bases. The CDR3 totals 14 residues. CDR1 is SGDLS, CDR2 YYNGEE, per germline. J gave up 0 bases and V 3 bases, and 1 base lay outside the gene matches. The CDR3 region has the DNA TGTGCCAGCAGCGATAGCGGGAGCTCCTACGAGCAGTACTTC. Encoded protein: CASSDSGSSYEQYF. Variable domain in full (rest from reference TRBV9 and TRBJ2-7): DSGVTQTPKHLITATGQRVTLRCSPRSGDLSVYWYQQSLDQGLQFLIQYYNGEERAKGNILERFSAQQFPDLHSELNLSSLELGDSALYFCASSDSGSSYEQYFGPGTRLTVT.